The subject of this entry is one TCR beta chain. MiXCR, applied by TCRdb to the RT-PCR reads, yields one record per CDR3 protein. Of around 150,000 distinct CDR3 sequences in the sample, about 29% were seen once. The ends were cut back, 5 bases at V and 4 bases at J, with 18 bases in the middle. This CDR3 spans 16 amino acids. CDR1 is SEHNR and CDR2 is FQNEAQ in the germline V gene (reference sequence). This entry belongs to a study of patients and donors after allogeneic stem cell transplantation. This receptor was identified in a human donor who was either an allogeneic HSCT recipient or a stem cell or donor lymphocyte infusion donor (not recorded which). It is not recorded whose cells these are; they may come from a transplant donor. The sequencing sample was made of blood, either unsorted or a sorted T cell fraction (not recorded which). The chain combines TRBV7-9 with TRBJ2-1, with D tentatively TRBD2 (6 bases). CDR3 loop: CASSQGPGTEYNEQFF. CDR3 in DNA: TGTGCCAGCAGCCAAGGTCCCGGGACTGAGTACAATGAGCAGTTCTTC.